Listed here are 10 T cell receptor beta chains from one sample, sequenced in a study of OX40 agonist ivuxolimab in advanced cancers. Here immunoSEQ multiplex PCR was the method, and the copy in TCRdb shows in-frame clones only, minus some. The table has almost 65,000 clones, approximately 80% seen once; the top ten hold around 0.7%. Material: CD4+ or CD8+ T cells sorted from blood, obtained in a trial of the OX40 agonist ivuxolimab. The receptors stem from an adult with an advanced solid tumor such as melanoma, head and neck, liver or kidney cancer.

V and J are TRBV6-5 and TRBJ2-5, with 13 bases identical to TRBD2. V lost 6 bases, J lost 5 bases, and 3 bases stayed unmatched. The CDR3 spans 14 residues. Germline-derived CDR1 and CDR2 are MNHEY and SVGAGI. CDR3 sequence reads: CASRPLAGGETQYF. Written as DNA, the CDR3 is TGTGCCAGCAGACCACTAGCGGGGGGGGAGACCCAGTACTTC.

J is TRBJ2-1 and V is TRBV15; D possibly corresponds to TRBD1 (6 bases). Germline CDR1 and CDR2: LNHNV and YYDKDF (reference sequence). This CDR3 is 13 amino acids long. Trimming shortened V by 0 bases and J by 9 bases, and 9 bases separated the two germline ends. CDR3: CATSRDQGSEQFF. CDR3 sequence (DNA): TGTGCCACCAGCAGAGATCAGGGGAGTGAGCAGTTCTTC. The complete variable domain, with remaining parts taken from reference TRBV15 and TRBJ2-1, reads DAMVIQNPRYQVTQFGKPVTLSCSQTLNHNVMYWYQQKSSQAPKLLFHYYDKDFNNEADTPDNFQSRRPNTSFCFLDIRSPGLGDTAMYLCATSRDQGSEQFFGPGTRLTVL.

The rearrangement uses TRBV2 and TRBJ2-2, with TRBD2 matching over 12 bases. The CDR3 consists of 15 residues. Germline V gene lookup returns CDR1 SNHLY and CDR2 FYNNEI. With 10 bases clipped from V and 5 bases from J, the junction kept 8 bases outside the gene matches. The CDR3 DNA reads TGTGCCACCTCCGGACTAGCGGGATGGACCGGGGAGCTGTTTTTT. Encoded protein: CATSGLAGWTGELFF.

CDR3 region: CASSLKGVGVTYNEQFF. The CDR3 DNA is TGTGCCAGCAGTTTAAAGGGGGTGGGGGTCACCTACAATGAGCAGTTCTTC. V usage is TRBV27 and J usage is TRBJ2-1; D may be TRBD1 (6 bases). V dropped 2 bases and J dropped 2 bases, with 16 bases sitting between them. The CDR3 covers 17 residues. Germline V gives CDR1 MNHEY, CDR2 SMNVEV (reference sequence).

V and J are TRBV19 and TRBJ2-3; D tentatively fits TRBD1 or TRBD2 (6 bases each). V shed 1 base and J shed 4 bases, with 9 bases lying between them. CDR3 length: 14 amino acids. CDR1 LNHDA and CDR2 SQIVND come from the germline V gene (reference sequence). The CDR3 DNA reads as TGTGCCAGTAGTATAGCGGGGGCCCCAGATACGCAGTATTTT. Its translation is CASSIAGAPDTQYF.

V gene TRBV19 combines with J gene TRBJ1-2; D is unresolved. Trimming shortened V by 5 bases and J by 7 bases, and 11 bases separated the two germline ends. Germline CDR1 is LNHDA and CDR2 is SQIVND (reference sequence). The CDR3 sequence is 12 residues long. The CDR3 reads CASSSALGGYTF. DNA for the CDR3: TGTGCCAGTAGTTCTGCTTTGGGTGGCTACACCTTC. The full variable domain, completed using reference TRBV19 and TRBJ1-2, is DGGITQSPKYLFRKEGQNVTLSCEQNLNHDAMYWYRQDPGQGLRLIYYSQIVNDFQKGDIAEGYSVSREKKESFPLTVTSAQKNPTAFYLCASSSALGGYTFGSGTRLTVV.

CDR3 DNA sequence: TGTGCCAGCAGTGTAGGACTAGGCTACGGGGAGCTGTTTTTT. This codes for CASSVGLGYGELFF. V gene TRBV2 combines with J gene TRBJ2-2, with 7 bases fitting TRBD2. V shed 4 bases and J 7 bases; nucleotides not matched to a gene: 6. Per germline, CDR1 SNHLY and CDR2 FYNNEI. The CDR3 sequence is 14 residues long.

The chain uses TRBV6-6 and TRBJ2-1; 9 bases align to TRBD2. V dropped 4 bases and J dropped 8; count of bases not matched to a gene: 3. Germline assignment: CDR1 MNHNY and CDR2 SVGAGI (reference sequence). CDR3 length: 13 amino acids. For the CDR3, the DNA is TGTGCCAGCAGTTTTAGCGGGAGCGATGAGCAGTTCTTC. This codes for CASSFSGSDEQFF.

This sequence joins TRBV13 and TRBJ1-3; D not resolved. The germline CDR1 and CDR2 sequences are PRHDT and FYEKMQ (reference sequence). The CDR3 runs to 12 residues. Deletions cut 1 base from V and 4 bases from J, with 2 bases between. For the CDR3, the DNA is TGTGCCAGCAGCTTAGCGGGAAACACCATATATTTT. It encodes CASSLAGNTIYF.

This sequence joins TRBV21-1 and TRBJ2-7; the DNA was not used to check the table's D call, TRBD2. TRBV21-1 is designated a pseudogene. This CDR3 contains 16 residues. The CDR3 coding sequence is TGTGCCAGCAGACCGGGACTAGCGGGGACTACCTACGAGCAGTACTTC. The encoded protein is CASRPGLAGTTYEQYF.